The 26 T cell receptor beta chains reported below all come from one sample, sequenced in a study of siplizumab effects on memory and regulatory T cells. Some clones are missing from TCRdb's copy, which holds only in-frame ones; the method was immunoSEQ multiplex PCR. The data contain about 120,000 clones, over 85% of them singletons. Sequenced material: non-Treg CD4+ T cells sorted from blood. The origin of the receptors is a human donor in good health.

The V gene is TRBV19, the J gene TRBJ2-1; tentatively, D is TRBD2 (5 bases). V lost 5 bases and J 7 bases, leaving 9 bases between the germline ends. The CDR3 is 12 residues long. Germline V CDR1 and CDR2: LNHDA, SQIVND (reference sequence). CDR3 in amino acids: CASSSSGNEQFF. CDR3 bases: TGTGCCAGTAGTTCGTCGGGGAATGAGCAGTTCTTC.

The chain links TRBV9 to TRBJ1-6; 7 bases line up with TRBD1. The CDR3 is 15 amino acids. The germline V gene encodes CDR1 SGDLS and CDR2 YYNGEE. V shed 3 bases and J 5 bases; nucleotides not matched to a gene: 5. The CDR3 DNA reads as TGTGCCAGCAGCGCCGGGACAGTTGATAATTCACCCCTCCACTTT. Residues: CASSAGTVDNSPLHF.

This sequence joins TRBV7-3 and TRBJ2-2; a possible D gene is TRBD1 (6 bases). V lost 8 bases and J lost 3, with 13 bases in between. CDR1 is SGHTA and CDR2 is FQGTGA in the germline V gene. This CDR3 region has 14 residues. The CDR3: CASALQGHTGELFF. CDR3 in DNA: TGTGCCAGCGCCCTACAGGGTCACACCGGGGAGCTGTTTTTT. Full variable domain (missing parts from reference TRBV7-3 and TRBJ2-2): GAGVSQTPSNKVTEKGKYVELRCDPISGHTALYWYRQSLGQGPEFLIYFQGTGAADDSGLPNDRFFAVRPEGSVSTLKIQRTERGDSAVYLCASALQGHTGELFFGEGSRLTVL.

The chain couples TRBV7-2 to TRBJ1-5; unclear D gene. V was pared by 5 bases and J by 4 bases, with 9 bases between. CDR3 length: 13 residues. Germline CDR1 and CDR2: SGHTA and FQGNSA. The CDR3 reads CASSTSGNQPQHF. In nucleotides, the CDR3 is TGTGCCAGCAGCACATCCGGTAATCAGCCCCAGCATTTT. The whole variable domain, remainder taken from reference TRBV7-2 and TRBJ1-5, is GAGVSQSPSNKVTEKGKDVELRCDPISGHTALYWYRQSLGQGLEFLIYFQGNSAPDKSGLPSDRFSAERTGGSVSTLTIQRTQQEDSAVYLCASSTSGNQPQHFGDGTRLSIL.

The gene calls are TRBV10-3 and TRBJ2-6; D is uncertain. This CDR3 is built from 14 residues. The V end lost 7 bases, the J end lost 0 bases, and 7 bases lay between the germline ends. Per the germline V gene, CDR1 is ENHRY and CDR2 is SYGVKD. The CDR3 coding sequence is TGTGCCATCAAAGCAGACTCTGGGGCCAACGTCCTGACTTTC. This gives the protein CAIKADSGANVLTF.

This chain joins TRBV27 and TRBJ2-7, with 8 bases lining up with TRBD2. There are 18 residues in the CDR3. CDR1 MNHEY and CDR2 SMNVEV come from the germline V gene (reference sequence). Trimming took 5 bases from V and 6 from J; bases not matched to a gene: 21. In DNA, the CDR3 is TGTGCCAGCAGTCAAAGTCTAACGGGGGGGCCTGGGTACGGCGAGCAGTACTTC. This encodes CASSQSLTGGPGYGEQYF.

V and J are TRBV11-3 and TRBJ2-5; TRBD2 is a possible D gene (5 bases). CDR3 size: 13 residues. Trimming took 4 bases from V and 5 from J, leaving 11 bases between them. In germline, CDR1 is SGHNT, CDR2 YENEEA. The DNA for the CDR3 is TGTGCCAGCAGCTCTCGGGGTTCCGAGACCCAGTACTTC. Residues: CASSSRGSETQYF.

The J gene is TRBJ1-1, the V gene TRBV7-2; unclear D gene. V was clipped by 3 bases and J by 3 bases, with 11 bases between them. The CDR3 runs 14 residues. Germline V CDR1 and CDR2: SGHTA, FQGNSA. CDR3 DNA: TGTGCCAGCAGCTTGGAGGTGGGTTACACTGAAGCTTTCTTT. Protein: CASSLEVGYTEAFF.

The chain has TRBV11-3 and TRBJ2-1, with D uncertain. V shed 0 bases and J shed 4 bases, with 16 bases lying between them. Germline V lookup: CDR1 SGHNT, CDR2 YENEEA. The CDR3 is 17 residues long. CDR3 amino acids: CASSLEFSQAVYNEQFF. CDR3 bases: TGTGCCAGCAGCTTAGAGTTTTCCCAGGCCGTGTACAATGAGCAGTTCTTC.

J is TRBJ2-1 and V is TRBV5-1, with TRBD2 matching 7 bases. Germline-derived CDR1 and CDR2 are SGHRS and YFSETQ. CDR3 size: 14 residues. V shed 4 bases, J shed 4 bases, and the junction held 5 bases outside the gene matches. Here the CDR3 DNA reads TGCGCCAGCAGCGCTAGCGGCAGATACAATGAGCAGTTCTTC. Its translation: CASSASGRYNEQFF. The full variable domain, completed using reference TRBV5-1 and TRBJ2-1, is KAGVTQTPRYLIKTRGQQVTLSCSPISGHRSVSWYQQTPGQGLQFLFEYFSETQRNKGNFPGRFSGRQFSNSRSEMNVSTLELGDSALYLCASSASGRYNEQFFGPGTRLTVL.

The genes are TRBV7-3 and TRBJ2-1, with 10 bases lining up with TRBD2. The CDR3 runs 14 residues. J lost 9 bases, V lost 4 bases, and 6 bases had no gene match. Germline CDR1 is SGHTA and CDR2 is FQGTGA. CDR3 DNA: TGTGCCAGCAGCTCCGGGACTAGCGTAGGTGAGCAGTTCTTC. Amino acid sequence: CASSSGTSVGEQFF.

The chain couples TRBV7-9 to TRBJ1-4; 7 bases are a match to TRBD1. Germline V gene data show CDR1 as SEHNR and CDR2 as FQNEAQ (reference sequence). The CDR3 sequence is 15 residues long. V shed 5 bases and J 7 bases; nucleotides not matched to a gene: 10. The CDR3 loop reads CASSPRQGLVEKLFF. CDR3 sequence (DNA): TGTGCCAGCAGCCCCCGACAGGGTTTAGTTGAAAAACTGTTTTTT. The full variable domain, completed using reference TRBV7-9 and TRBJ1-4, is DTGVSQNPRHKITKRGQNVTFRCDPISEHNRLYWYRQTLGQGPEFLTYFQNEAQLEKSRLLSDRFSAERPKGSFSTLEIQRTEQGDSAMYLCASSPRQGLVEKLFFGSGTQLSVL.

The rearrangement uses TRBV11-2 and TRBJ2-3; TRBD2 matches 8 bases. The CDR3 has 16 amino acids. The ends lost 4 bases at V and 2 bases at J; junction bases unmatched: 8. Germline V CDR1 and CDR2: SGHAT, FQNNGV. The CDR3 nucleotides read TGTGCCAGCAGCTACGAGCGGGGGCGCTCCACAGATACGCAGTATTTT. This gives the protein CASSYERGRSTDTQYF.

This clone was recorded once. The chain combines TRBV18 with TRBJ2-5; D is perhaps TRBD1 (5 bases). Germline V CDR1 and CDR2: KGHSH, LQKENI. V lost 3 bases and J 4 bases, leaving 12 bases between the germline ends. The CDR3 covers 14 residues. The CDR3 reads CASSPGPQRETQYF. CDR3 DNA: TGTGCCAGCTCACCGGGGCCCCAGCGAGAGACCCAGTACTTC.

The CDR3 loop is CASRGAGAATNIQYF. CDR3 DNA sequence: TGTGCCAGCAGGGGGGCGGGGGCCGCGACAAACATTCAGTACTTC. The chain combines TRBV7-2 with TRBJ2-4, with D possibly TRBD2 on 7 matching bases. CDR3 length: 15 residues. The V and J ends lost 6 bases and 6 bases respectively, with 18 bases between them. The germline gives CDR1 SGHTA, CDR2 FQGNSA.

J is TRBJ2-5 and V is TRBV7-2; D is possibly TRBD2 (7 bases). V was cut by 0 bases and J by 4 bases, with 9 bases left in between. Germline CDR1 reads SGHTA; CDR2 reads FQGNSA. The CDR3 is made up of 14 amino acids. CDR3 in DNA: TGTGCCAGCAGCTTAGCGGGGGGGCGAGAGACCCAGTACTTC. Translating gives CASSLAGGRETQYF.

The chain combines TRBV4-1 with TRBJ1-5; no definite D call. The germline V and J ends were trimmed by 4 bases and 7 bases, with 11 bases remaining between them. Germline values: CDR1 MGHRA, CDR2 YSYEKL. The CDR3 contains 13 residues. The CDR3 sequence is CASSPGEHQPQHF. CDR3 coding DNA: TGCGCCAGCAGCCCCGGGGAGCACCAGCCCCAGCATTTT.

This sequence joins TRBV4-1 and TRBJ1-5; D is uncertain. The CDR3 contains 17 residues. The V end lost 2 bases, the J end lost 6 bases, and 20 bases lay between the germline ends. From germline, CDR1 is MGHRA and CDR2 YSYEKL. The CDR3 here is CASSQWSEGVIAQPQHF. The DNA of the CDR3 is TGCGCCAGCAGCCAATGGTCCGAGGGAGTCATCGCTCAGCCCCAGCATTTT.

This chain connects TRBV6-6 to TRBJ1-1, with D unclear. The germline V gene has CDR1 MNHNY and CDR2 SVGAGI (reference sequence). Deletions cut 6 bases from V and 12 bases from J, with 20 bases between. The length of the CDR3 is 13 residues. CDR3 residues: CASRDGVPGLPFF. CDR3 sequence (DNA): TGTGCCAGCAGGGACGGGGTCCCCGGGTTGCCTTTCTTT.

This chain uses TRBV4-2 with TRBJ1-2, with D perhaps TRBD1 (5 bases). Trimming cost V 1 base and J 4 bases, with 7 bases left between them. The CDR3 extends over 13 amino acids. Germline-derived CDR1 and CDR2 are LGHNA and YNFKEQ. The chain's CDR3 is CASSQGGGYGYTF. The CDR3, as DNA: TGTGCCAGCAGCCAAGGGGGGGGCTATGGCTACACCTTC.

This chain connects TRBV9 to TRBJ2-1; TRBD1 aligns across 8 bases. CDR3 length equals 14 residues. J gave up 6 bases and V 3 bases, and 5 bases lay outside the gene matches. CDR1 is SGDLS and CDR2 is YYNGEE in the germline V gene. CDR3 region: CASSAGQELNEQFF. The CDR3 DNA reads TGTGCCAGCAGCGCGGGACAGGAACTCAATGAGCAGTTCTTC.

The CDR3 sequence: CASPTHPSGDSYEQYF. CDR3 bases: TGCGCCAGCCCTACCCACCCTTCGGGAGACTCCTACGAGCAGTACTTC. This rearrangement joins TRBV23-1 to TRBJ2-7; D perhaps matches TRBD2 (6 bases). TRBV23-1 is annotated as an ORF whose role is uncertain. V lost 8 bases to trimming and J lost 0 bases, with 20 bases between them. This CDR3 has 16 amino acids.

A remark on this clone: Other DNA sequences in the sample encode the same CDR3. This sequence joins TRBV25-1 and TRBJ1-1; TRBD1 might be the D (5 bases). CDR1 is MGHDK, CDR2 SYGVNS, per germline. V was trimmed by 8 bases and J by 4 bases, leaving 29 bases between them. This CDR3 spans 18 amino acids. CDR3 sequence reads: CASHPPTGRVGSSTEAFF. The CDR3 DNA sequence: TGTGCCAGCCATCCCCCGACGGGCAGGGTCGGGTCAAGCACTGAAGCTTTCTTT. Variable domain in full (rest from reference TRBV25-1 and TRBJ1-1): EADIYQTPRYLVIGTGKKITLECSQTMGHDKMYWYQQDPGMELHLIHYSYGVNSTEKGDLSSESTVSRIRTEHFPLTLESARPSHTSQYLCASHPPTGRVGSSTEAFFGQGTRLTVV.

V gene TRBV10-3 combines with J gene TRBJ2-3; 9 bases map to TRBD1. The length of the CDR3 is 15 residues. Looked up from germline, CDR1 is ENHRY and CDR2 is SYGVKD. After removal of 3 bases from V and 2 bases from J, the junction contained 3 bases not matched to a gene. CDR3 in DNA: TGTGCCATCAGTGATGGGACAGGGTCCACAGATACGCAGTATTTT. This encodes CAISDGTGSTDTQYF.

The chain combines TRBV7-3 with TRBJ1-1, with 8 bases matching TRBD1. Trimming cost V 5 bases and J 4 bases; bases outside gene matches: 6. CDR1 and CDR2 (germline): SGHTA, FQGTGA. The CDR3 is 14 residues long. CDR3 coding DNA: TGTGCCAGCAGCAGCAGGGGGCATGGCACTGAAGCTTTCTTT. Its translation is CASSSRGHGTEAFF.

V is TRBV6-1 and J is TRBJ2-3, with D possibly TRBD2 on 5 matching bases. Germline V gene lookup returns CDR1 MNHNS and CDR2 SASEGT. The CDR3 consists of 14 residues. Deletions cut 9 bases from V and 3 bases from J, with 16 bases between. CDR3 region: CASNRGDRTDTQYF. CDR3 sequence (DNA): TGTGCCAGTAACCGGGGAGATAGAACAGATACGCAGTATTTT.